This TCR beta chain was documented in a study of breast tumors, draining lymph nodes, adjacent tissues. Whole-study results and caveats: Tumor repertoires ranked between lymph nodes and nontumor tissue in diversity, with V and J gene preferences.

This clonotype was detected many times. Its antigen remains unidentified. In TCRdb, the multiplex PCR reads were re-called with MiXCR into one record per CDR3 protein. The table lists tens of thousands of distinct CDR3 sequences, around 68% of them singletons, with 20% to 30% in the top ten. The CDR3 is 12 residues long. Per the germline V gene, CDR1 is MNHEY and CDR2 is SMNVEV (reference sequence). The ends were cut back, 8 bases at V and 4 bases at J, with 11 bases in the middle. The sequencing sample was made of tumor-adjacent breast tissue. The sequence derives from a female donor with breast cancer. Some clones in this sample may be carry-over from other donors' samples. J is TRBJ1-2 and V is TRBV27; D is undetermined. CDR3 region: CASGPGSYGYTF. The CDR3 coding sequence is TGTGCCAGCGGGCCGGGATCCTATGGCTACACCTTC.